This TCR beta chain was sequenced during a study of monozygotic twins with inflammatory bowel disease. Germline CDR1 SGHRS, CDR2 YFSETQ. This CDR3 has 13 amino acids. Following a re-call of the 5' RACE reads, TCRdb has one entry per CDR3 protein and lacks DNA. The listing records some 200,000 distinct CDR3 sequences. The sample was blood. The J gene is TRBJ2-3, the V gene TRBV5-1. The clonotype comes from a human donor with ulcerative colitis or Crohn's disease, or a healthy co-twin of an affected twin (not recorded which). CDR3 residues: CASSLGVLDTQYF. The whole variable domain, filled in from reference TRBV5-1 and TRBJ2-3, reads KAGVTQTPRYLIKTRGQQVTLSCSPISGHRSVSWYQQTPGQGLQFLFEYFSETQRNKGNFPGRFSGRQFSNSRSEMNVSTLELGDSALYLCASSLGVLDTQYFGPGTRLTVL.